The 2 T cell receptor beta chains reported below all come from one sample, sequenced in a study of shared clonotypes between healthy human individuals. Some clones are missing from TCRdb's copy, which holds only in-frame ones; the method was immunoSEQ multiplex PCR. In the table there are approximately 2,000,000 clones, 93% of which are singletons. Naive CD8 cells comprised CD45RO-negative, CCR7-positively selected cells, excluding terminally differentiated effector memory CD45RA+ cells. Sequencing input: naive CD8+ T cells from PBMCs. The receptors shown here come from a man aged 18 to 29 in good health. Some clones in this sample may be carry-over from other donors' samples.

CDR3 DNA: TGTGCCAGTAGTATAGCCCCGGTGAACACTGAAGCTTTCTTT. Translation: CASSIAPVNTEAFF. J is TRBJ1-1 and V is TRBV19; D gene unclear. The germline V gene has CDR1 LNHDA and CDR2 SQIVND (reference sequence). V was trimmed by 1 base and J by 0 bases, leaving 6 bases between them. The CDR3 sequence is 14 residues long.

CDR3 protein: CASTRRGRETQYF. The CDR3 region has the DNA TGTGCCAGCACCCGACGGGGGAGAGAGACCCAGTACTTC. The chain employs TRBV11-2 and TRBJ2-5; D is perhaps TRBD2 (6 bases). Between the trimmed V and J ends, which lost 7 bases and 4 bases, there was a span of 13 bases. Germline V lookup: CDR1 SGHAT, CDR2 FQNNGV. The CDR3 spans 13 residues.